Below are 21 T cell receptor beta chains sequenced from a single sample in a study of response to subunit inactivated influenza vaccine. TCRdb re-called the RT-PCR reads with MiXCR, one entry per CDR3 protein. The repertoire holds roughly 790,000 distinct CDR3 sequences, about 20% seen once, with 10% to 13% in the top ten. This specimen was PBMCs from blood, taken 4 to 6 days after vaccination. These receptors were obtained from a middle-aged man who received an inactivated influenza vaccine.

In its sample, this clonotype was seen many times. The rearrangement uses TRBV12-3 or TRBV12-4 and TRBJ1-1; TRBD1 matches 10 bases. With V trimmed by 6 bases and J by 1 base, 8 bases remained unmatched. This CDR3 is built from 16 residues. CDR3 loop: CASRSGTGAKNTEAFF. CDR3 nucleotides: TGTGCCAGCAGATCCGGGACAGGGGCGAAGAACACTGAAGCTTTCTTT.

This clonotype was seen a few times. V and J are TRBV10-2 and TRBJ2-7; 8 nucleotides align to TRBD1. The CDR3 consists of 14 residues. Trimming removed 6 bases from V and 4 bases from J; junction bases left unmatched: 8. Per germline, CDR1 WSHSY and CDR2 SAAADI. CDR3 nucleotides: TGCGCCAGCAGCCGGGTCCAGGGGGCGTACGAGCAGTACTTC. Amino acid sequence: CASSRVQGAYEQYF.

The chain has TRBV24-1 and TRBJ2-3; D perhaps matches TRBD1 (6 bases). CDR3 length equals 14 residues. The germline CDR1 and CDR2 sequences are KGHDR and SFDVKD. Deletions cut 5 bases from V and 3 bases from J, with 11 bases between. The CDR3 loop is CATSAKTGTDTQYF. The CDR3 DNA is TGTGCCACCAGTGCCAAAACAGGGACAGATACGCAGTATTTT.

In this sample, this clonotype turned up a few times. The CDR3 spells CSARVGSGRGETQYF. The CDR3 DNA follows: TGCAGTGCTAGAGTCGGGAGCGGGAGGGGGGAGACCCAGTACTTC. This chain uses TRBV20-1 with TRBJ2-5; 10 bases agree with TRBD2. This CDR3 has 15 residues. In germline, CDR1 is DFQATT, CDR2 SNEGSKA (reference sequence). V lost 1 base to trimming and J lost 5 bases; unmatched junction nucleotides: 7.

This clonotype has only a few counts. J is TRBJ2-1 and V is TRBV6-4; a possible D gene is TRBD1 (6 bases). V was pared by 6 bases and J by 9 bases, with 18 bases between. The length of the CDR3 is 14 residues. The germline gives CDR1 MRHNA, CDR2 SNTAGT. The CDR3 is CASSGQLGWGEQFF. The CDR3 DNA reads TGTGCCAGCAGCGGACAGCTAGGGTGGGGTGAGCAGTTCTTC.

This clonotype turned up a few times. The chain joins TRBV5-1 to TRBJ2-1, with unresolved D. CDR3 length equals 12 residues. Trimming cost V 4 bases and J 5 bases, with 7 bases left between them. Germline CDR1 reads SGHRS; CDR2 reads YFSETQ. For the CDR3, the DNA is TGCGCCAGCAGCAAAGAAGACAATGAGCAGTTCTTC. Translating it yields CASSKEDNEQFF.

The J gene is TRBJ2-2, the V gene TRBV10-3; TRBD2 might be the D (6 bases). Trimming removed 8 bases at V and 2 bases at J, with 12 bases between. The CDR3 has 14 amino acids. The V gene's germline CDR1 is ENHRY and CDR2 SYGVKD. This CDR3 reads CAISGTSNTGELFF. The CDR3 DNA follows: TGTGCCATCTCCGGGACTTCTAACACCGGGGAGCTGTTTTTT.

This clonotype was seen at least ten times. The chain combines TRBV4-2 with TRBJ2-2; D remains ambiguous. Germline V gene lookup returns CDR1 LGHNA and CDR2 YNFKEQ. V lost 1 base, J lost 5 bases, and 8 bases lay in between. The CDR3 has 14 amino acids. The DNA for the CDR3 is TGTGCCAGCAGCCAAGTGCCCGGGACCGGGGAGCTGTTTTTT. Translated: CASSQVPGTGELFF.

This clonotype occurred a few times. This chain links TRBV20-1 with TRBJ2-7; possibly TRBD2 for D (5 bases). Trimming left V 6 bases short and J 0 bases short, with 9 bases between. CDR1 DFQATT and CDR2 SNEGSKA come from the germline V gene (reference sequence). The CDR3 spans 12 residues. The CDR3 is CSATGSSYEQYF. The CDR3 DNA reads as TGCAGTGCCACGGGGAGCTCCTACGAGCAGTACTTC.

In its sample, this clonotype was seen once. The rearrangement joins TRBV5-1 to TRBJ2-3, with D unclear. The CDR3 covers 16 residues. The germline gives CDR1 SGHRS, CDR2 YFSETQ. Trimming left V 0 bases short and J 0 bases short, with 11 bases between. The CDR3 sequence is CASSLEGFTSTDTQYF. The CDR3 DNA sequence: TGCGCCAGCAGCTTGGAAGGGTTTACGAGCACAGATACGCAGTATTTT.

The chain carries TRBV20-1 and TRBJ2-7; 8 bases are shared with TRBD1. The CDR3 is made up of 16 amino acids. Germline lookup yields CDR1 DFQATT and CDR2 SNEGSKA (reference sequence). CDR3 sequence: CFARANAGTGVYEQYF. CDR3 nucleotides: TGCTTTGCTAGAGCAAATGCCGGGACAGGAGTCTACGAGCAGTACTTC.

The CDR3 loop is CAISESVTGSYNSPLHF. The DNA for the CDR3 is TGTGCCATCAGTGAGTCCGTGACAGGGTCCTATAATTCACCCCTCCACTTT. V usage is TRBV10-3 and J usage is TRBJ1-6; TRBD1 matches 7 bases. V lost 0 bases to trimming and J lost 1 base; unmatched junction nucleotides: 3. Germline CDR1 reads ENHRY; CDR2 reads SYGVKD. The CDR3 covers 17 residues.

The chain has TRBV4-1 and TRBJ1-2, with D perhaps matching TRBD1 (5 bases). Germline CDR1 is MGHRA and CDR2 is YSYEKL. The V end was cut by 4 bases, the J end by 0 bases, with 18 bases between. This CDR3 comprises 17 residues. The CDR3 sequence: CASSPRPLTATNYGYTF. CDR3 bases: TGCGCCAGCAGCCCACGGCCCCTGACAGCTACTAACTATGGCTACACCTTC.

The table lists this clonotype with a count of one. A much larger clone is a single base away; this may be a read error. The chain combines TRBV14 with TRBJ2-5; D remains unclear. The length of the CDR3 is 14 residues. The germline V and J ends were trimmed by 1 base and 5 bases, with 11 bases remaining between them. Germline V gene sequence: CDR1 SGHDN, CDR2 FVKESK. Here the CDR3 DNA reads TGTGCCAGCAGCCAAGGGTCCCGTAGTGAGACCCAGTACTTC. Translating it yields CASSQGSRSETQYF.

The chain carries TRBV10-2 and TRBJ2-1; 8 bases are shared with TRBD2. The CDR3 runs to 13 residues. CDR1 and CDR2 (germline): WSHSY, SAAADI. The J segment lost 9 bases and the V segment lost 7 bases, leaving 8 bases of the junction unmatched. The CDR3 nucleotides are TGCGCCAGCAACCCAGCGGGGGCCCGTGAGCAGTTCTTC. Protein sequence: CASNPAGAREQFF.

This clonotype has at least ten counts. V is TRBV12-3 or TRBV12-4 and J is TRBJ2-5, with TRBD1 matching over 8 bases. The CDR3 has 14 residues. With 4 bases clipped from V and 5 bases from J, the junction kept 6 bases outside the gene matches. The CDR3 region is CASSSGQGEETQYF. The CDR3 DNA sequence: TGTGCCAGCAGTTCTGGACAGGGAGAGGAGACCCAGTACTTC.

This clonotype showed up just a few times. The chain combines TRBV5-1 with TRBJ2-3; 8 nucleotides agree with TRBD1. CDR1 and CDR2 (germline): SGHRS, YFSETQ. The CDR3 extends over 14 amino acids. V was pared by 4 bases and J by 8 bases, with 9 bases of the junction left unmatched. DNA of the CDR3: TGCGCCAGCAGCCCACAGGGGGTATCTGGTACGCAGTATTTT. This codes for CASSPQGVSGTQYF.

In this sample, this clonotype turned up many times. The chain links TRBV4-1 to TRBJ1-2; 9 bases match TRBD1. CDR3 length equals 13 residues. J was trimmed by 4 bases and V by 5 bases; bases with no gene match: 2. Germline CDR1 MGHRA, CDR2 YSYEKL. CDR3 DNA: TGCGCCAGCAGCGAGGGACAGGGCTATGGCTACACCTTC. It codes for CASSEGQGYGYTF.

The V gene is TRBV19, the J gene TRBJ2-1, with D possibly being TRBD1 (5 bases). The CDR3 length is 15 residues. Trimming left V 4 bases short and J 9 bases short, with 19 bases between. Germline V gene lookup returns CDR1 LNHDA and CDR2 SQIVND (reference sequence). The CDR3 DNA follows: TGTGCCAGTAGTAGGTGGGGCGACGATTACTCTGAGCAGTTCTTC. Its translation is CASSRWGDDYSEQFF.

This clonotype was seen a handful of times. The V and J genes are TRBV29-1 and TRBJ1-1; no clear D. Trimming cost V 3 bases and J 5 bases, with 16 bases left between them. The germline CDR1 and CDR2 sequences are SQVTM and ANQGSEA. The CDR3 has 14 residues. CDR3 nucleotide sequence: TGCAGCGTTGATGCGTGGCAGACGGGAACTGAAGCTTTCTTT. Protein product: CSVDAWQTGTEAFF. Variable domain in full (rest from reference TRBV29-1 and TRBJ1-1): SAVISQKPSRDICQRGTSLTIQCQVDSQVTMMFWYRQQPGQSLTLIATANQGSEATYESGFVIDKFPISRPNLTFSTLTVSNMSPEDSSIYLCSVDAWQTGTEAFFGQGTRLTVV.

This clonotype came up many times. Relative to the germline gene, one junction end is altered; a read error may explain this. The chain combines TRBV4-1 with TRBJ2-2; TRBD1 matches 7 bases. Germline V CDR1 and CDR2: MGHRA, YSYEKL. This CDR3 has 13 residues. The CDR3 region is CASSQGVTGELFF. As DNA, the CDR3 is TGTGCCAGCAGCCAGGGGGTTACCGGGGAGCTGTTTTTT.